Many counts were recorded for the clone carrying this T cell receptor beta chain. Its antigen is still unknown. These data come from a study of Graves' ophthalmopathy and Graves' hyperthyroidism. Germline V gene data show CDR1 as LNHDA and CDR2 as SQIVND (reference sequence). The CDR3 spans 12 residues. V was trimmed by 10 bases and J by 8 bases, leaving 17 bases between them. Diagnostic conclusions were grounded in clinical symptoms, serum thyroxine, TRAb, thyroid ultrasound and orbital computed tomography. The study amplified TCR beta CDR3 regions using RNA transcripts. The first-round RT-PCR employed HTBI primers together with the Qiagen OneStep RT-PCR kit. A multiplex PCR was then performed as the second round. TCRdb fed the multiplex PCR reads into MiXCR, producing one record per CDR3 protein. The sample records roughly 400,000 distinct CDR3 sequences, 15% to 20% being singletons. Study findings and constraints: Ophthalmopathy was separated from stable hyperthyroidism by a 13-signature model with around 88% sensitivity and around 81% specificity. Forecasting of ophthalmopathy progression by the model achieved around 71% sensitivity and 72% to 75% specificity.

This receptor was identified in a woman between 18 and 30 years old with Graves' ophthalmopathy. The specimen was peripheral blood. The rearrangement uses TRBV19 and TRBJ1-1; D possibly corresponds to TRBD1 (5 bases). The CDR3 DNA sequence: TGTGCCACCTGGGGGGGGTGGGGGGAAGCTTTCTTT. It specifies CATWGGWGEAFF.